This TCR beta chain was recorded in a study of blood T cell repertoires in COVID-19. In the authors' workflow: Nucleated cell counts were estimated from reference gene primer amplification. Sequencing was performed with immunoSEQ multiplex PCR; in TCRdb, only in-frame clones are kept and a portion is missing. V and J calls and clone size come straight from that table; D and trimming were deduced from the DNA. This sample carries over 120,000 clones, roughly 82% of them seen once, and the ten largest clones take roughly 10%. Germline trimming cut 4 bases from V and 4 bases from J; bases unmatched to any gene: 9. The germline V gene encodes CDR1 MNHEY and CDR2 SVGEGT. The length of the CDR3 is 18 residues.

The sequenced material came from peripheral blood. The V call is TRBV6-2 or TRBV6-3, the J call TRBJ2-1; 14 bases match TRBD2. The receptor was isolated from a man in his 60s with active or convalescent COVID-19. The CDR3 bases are TGTGCCAGCAGTTCTGACAGACTAGCGGGAGGGCCTTACAATGAGCAGTTCTTC. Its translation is CASSSDRLAGGPYNEQFF.